This entry concerns a single TCR beta chain. Its specificity is not known. This sample stems from a study of shared clonotypes between healthy human individuals. Notes on the study in general: Blood alone was sampled, and tissue repertoires likely differ.

Germline V lookup: CDR1 SEHNR, CDR2 FQNEAQ (reference sequence). This CDR3 is built from 16 residues. The V and J ends lost 5 bases and 8 bases, in that order; junction bases with no gene match: 7. Across several immunoSEQ plates, the genomic DNA of each subset was split evenly. Sequencing was performed with immunoSEQ multiplex PCR; in TCRdb, only in-frame clones are kept and a portion is missing. The sample gives some 2 million clones, approximately 94% of which show up once; less than 1.5% is in the top ten. CD8 cells classed as naive were CD45RO-negative and positively selected for CCR7, excluding terminally differentiated effector memory CD45RA+ cells.

The sequenced sample consisted of naive CD8+ T cells sorted from blood. The chain couples TRBV7-9 to TRBJ2-1; TRBD2 aligns across 15 bases. This TCR derives from a man younger than 35 in good health. The CDR3 region is CASSHRTSGGAYEQFF. CDR3 nucleotide sequence: TGTGCCAGCAGCCATCGGACTAGCGGGGGGGCCTATGAGCAGTTCTTC.